The rows below give T cell receptor beta chains drawn from one sample of a study of T cells after yellow fever vaccination. One entry per CDR3 protein, called by TCRdb with MiXCR from the 5' RACE reads. The sample records approximately 550,000 distinct CDR3 sequences, less than 15% being singletons. The material sequenced was PBMCs, taken on the day of the yellow fever booster vaccination. The receptor source for this set is a man aged 25-40 years who received the YFV17D yellow fever vaccine. The CDR3 runs from the conserved cysteine through the conserved F or W. The order of the fields is D gene, CDR3 length, clone size, V gene, J gene, CDR3 DNA, CDR3 protein. A D gene is named only where the DNA matches it firmly. Clone size, where shown, is once, few, many, or a class for clones that have expanded.

D: TRBD2; length: 16; size: .; V: TRBV5-1; J: TRBJ2-1; DNA: TGCGCCAGCAGCTCCCCACGGGCGGGAGCTTGGAATGAGCAGTTCTTC; CDR3: CASSSPRAGAWNEQFF
D: TRBD1; length: 14; size: .; V: TRBV28; J: TRBJ2-4; DNA: TGTGCCAGCAGTACACGACAGGGAACGGGCATTCAGTACTTC; CDR3: CASSTRQGTGIQYF
D: .; length: 13; size: .; V: TRBV12-3/TRBV12-4; J: TRBJ1-2; DNA: TGTGCCAGCAGTTCTCCTAAGTCGCGGGGCTACACCTTC; CDR3: CASSSPKSRGYTF
D: .; length: 13; size: .; V: TRBV29-1; J: TRBJ1-4; DNA: TGCAGCGTTGAGGAGCTCACAGGGGAAAAACTGTTTTTT; CDR3: CSVEELTGEKLFF
D: .; length: 14; size: .; V: TRBV5-6; J: TRBJ1-2; DNA: TGTGCCAGCAGCTTGGAATTAAAAAGCTATGGCTACACCTTC; CDR3: CASSLELKSYGYTF
D: .; length: 13; size: .; V: TRBV29-1; J: TRBJ2-2; DNA: TGCAGCGTTGATAGTCAGAACTCCGGGGAGCTGTTTTTT; CDR3: CSVDSQNSGELFF
D: .; length: 14; size: .; V: TRBV6-2/TRBV6-3; J: TRBJ1-5; DNA: TGTGCCAGCAGTTACGTAGGTAGCAATCAGCCCCAGCATTTT; CDR3: CASSYVGSNQPQHF
D: .; length: 14; size: .; V: TRBV7-6; J: TRBJ2-2; DNA: TGTGCCAGCAGCAATTTACAGGACACCGGGGAGCTGTTTTTT; CDR3: CASSNLQDTGELFF
D: .; length: 14; size: few; V: TRBV5-1; J: TRBJ2-1; DNA: TGCGCCAGCAGCTCCGCGGCCGAGGACGAGGAGCAGTTCTTC; CDR3: CASSSAAEDEEQFF
D: .; length: 14; size: .; V: TRBV7-2; J: TRBJ1-4; DNA: TGTGCCAGCAGCTTACCAGGGAATAATGAAAAACTGTTTTTT; CDR3: CASSLPGNNEKLFF
D: TRBD1; length: 17; size: many; V: TRBV28; J: TRBJ2-5; DNA: TGTGCCAGCAGTTTACCTCTAAGGACAGGGGGCGCAGAGACCCAGTACTTC; CDR3: CASSLPLRTGGAETQYF
D: .; length: 14; size: .; V: TRBV18; J: TRBJ2-7; DNA: TGTGCCAGCTCTCAAGGTCCAGCAACCTACGAGCAGTACTTC; CDR3: CASSQGPATYEQYF
D: .; length: 15; size: few; V: TRBV29-1; J: TRBJ1-3; DNA: TGCAGCGTAAGGGTCCAGGGAAGACCTGGAAACACCATATATTTT; CDR3: CSVRVQGRPGNTIYF
D: .; length: 15; size: few; V: TRBV5-1; J: TRBJ2-6; DNA: TGCGCCAGCGGACAACAGGCCTCTGGGGCCAACGTCCTGACTTTC; CDR3: CASGQQASGANVLTF
D: .; length: 14; size: .; V: TRBV20-1; J: TRBJ2-1; DNA: TGCAGTGCTAGAGAGGGACTCGGCCTCAATGAGCAGTTCTTC; CDR3: CSAREGLGLNEQFF
D: TRBD2; length: 16; size: .; V: TRBV5-1; J: TRBJ2-2; DNA: TGCGCCAGCAGCTTCCCCGGGGGGGCTGGCGCCGGGGAGCTGTTTTTT; CDR3: CASSFPGGAGAGELFF
D: TRBD1; length: 16; size: .; V: TRBV6-5; J: TRBJ1-1; DNA: TGTGCCAGCAGTTACCGGGGACAGGGGGTTCGCACTGAAGCTTTCTTT; CDR3: CASSYRGQGVRTEAFF
D: TRBD2; length: 18; size: many; V: TRBV5-1; J: TRBJ2-5; DNA: TGCGCCAGCAGCTTACAACTTTTCGTGAGCGGGAAGGGAGAGACCCAGTACTTC; CDR3: CASSLQLFVSGKGETQYF
D: TRBD1; length: 16; size: .; V: TRBV5-5; J: TRBJ1-6; DNA: TGTGCCAGCAGCTTGTGGTTTGGGACAGATAATTCACCCCTCCACTTT; CDR3: CASSLWFGTDNSPLHF
D: .; length: 14; size: .; V: TRBV19; J: TRBJ1-1; DNA: TGTGCCAGTAGCAGGGTTCAAATGAACACTGAAGCTTTCTTT; CDR3: CASSRVQMNTEAFF
D: TRBD1; length: 13; size: .; V: TRBV10-3; J: TRBJ2-7; DNA: TGTGCCATCAGTGACAGGGGGCCGTACGAGCAGTACTTC; CDR3: CAISDRGPYEQYF
D: TRBD2; length: 15; size: .; V: TRBV10-1; J: TRBJ2-1; DNA: TGCGCCAGCTCCTCCCGGGAGGGGTCCTACAATGAGCAGTTCTTC; CDR3: CASSSREGSYNEQFF
D: .; length: 13; size: few; V: TRBV20-1; J: TRBJ1-1; DNA: TGCAGTGCTACCGGCAGAATTAACACTGAAGCTTTCTTT; CDR3: CSATGRINTEAFF
D: .; length: 16; size: few; V: TRBV12-3/TRBV12-4; J: TRBJ1-2; DNA: TGTGCCAGCAGGTCCTCTCGGGGGAGGCATCGCTATGGCTACACCTTC; CDR3: CASRSSRGRHRYGYTF
D: .; length: 13; size: .; V: TRBV10-3; J: TRBJ1-1; DNA: TGTGCCATCAGTGAGTCGCCATACACTGAAGCTTTCTTT; CDR3: CAISESPYTEAFF
D: .; length: 14; size: few; V: TRBV7-2; J: TRBJ2-7; DNA: TGTGCCAGCAGCTTAGTTAGTGACACCTACGAGCAGTACTTC; CDR3: CASSLVSDTYEQYF
D: .; length: 15; size: .; V: TRBV5-1; J: TRBJ2-4; DNA: TGCGCCAGCAGCTTGAAGGCAGGGGACTTTAACATTCAGTACTTC; CDR3: CASSLKAGDFNIQYF
D: .; length: 18; size: few; V: TRBV6-2/TRBV6-3; J: TRBJ2-2; DNA: TGTGCCAGCAGCTCTAGTTTTCAGCGGAGGCATAACACCGGGGAGCTGTTTTTT; CDR3: CASSSSFQRRHNTGELFF
D: .; length: 12; size: few; V: TRBV11-2; J: TRBJ2-3; DNA: TGTGCCAGCAGCTTTGGGGTAAATACGCAGTATTTT; CDR3: CASSFGVNTQYF
D: TRBD2; length: 17; size: .; V: TRBV19; J: TRBJ2-1; DNA: TGTGCCAGTAGTATCCTGACTAGCGGGAAGTCCTACAATGAGCAGTTCTTC; CDR3: CASSILTSGKSYNEQFF
D: .; length: 13; size: .; V: TRBV30; J: TRBJ2-2; DNA: TGTGCCTGGAGTGCGCAGTACACCGGGGAGCTGTTTTTT; CDR3: CAWSAQYTGELFF
D: TRBD2; length: 16; size: few; V: TRBV4-2; J: TRBJ2-5; DNA: TGTGCCAGCAGCCAAGAAACTAGCGGGAGTTCAGAGACCCAGTACTTC; CDR3: CASSQETSGSSETQYF
D: .; length: 15; size: few; V: TRBV3-1; J: TRBJ1-1; DNA: TGTGCCAGCGGAATCGGGGGGGCTACGAACACTGAAGCTTTCTTT; CDR3: CASGIGGATNTEAFF
D: .; length: 16; size: .; V: TRBV12-3/TRBV12-4; J: TRBJ2-3; DNA: TGTGCCAGCAGTTGGACTGTTCGAATGGCGGCAGATACGCAGTATTTT; CDR3: CASSWTVRMAADTQYF
D: .; length: 12; size: .; V: TRBV7-8; J: TRBJ2-2; DNA: TGTGCCAGCAGAGGGGACTCAGGGGAGCTGTTTTTT; CDR3: CASRGDSGELFF
D: .; length: 15; size: few; V: TRBV19; J: TRBJ1-2; DNA: TGTGCCAGTATCCCGACGGGACATAGACCATATGGCTACACCTTC; CDR3: CASIPTGHRPYGYTF
D: .; length: 16; size: few; V: TRBV4-2; J: TRBJ1-2; DNA: TGTGCCAGCAGCCAAGATAGGGGACTGACCAACTATGGCTACACCTTC; CDR3: CASSQDRGLTNYGYTF
D: .; length: 15; size: few; V: TRBV11-2; J: TRBJ1-4; DNA: TGTGCCAGCAGCTCGACGCCAGACCCTAATGAAAAACTGTTTTTT; CDR3: CASSSTPDPNEKLFF
D: TRBD2; length: 15; size: many; V: TRBV29-1; J: TRBJ2-3; DNA: TGCAGCGTTGATTTAGCGGGAGTGGGGACAGATACGCAGTATTTT; CDR3: CSVDLAGVGTDTQYF
D: .; length: 15; size: many; V: TRBV20-1; J: TRBJ2-3; DNA: TGCAGTGCTAGAGAACCGGGTCTAGGCACAGATACGCAGTATTTT; CDR3: CSAREPGLGTDTQYF
D: TRBD2; length: 15; size: .; V: TRBV7-2; J: TRBJ2-7; DNA: TGTGCCAGCGAAGATGTAGCGGGAGGGCCTTACGAGCAGTACTTC; CDR3: CASEDVAGGPYEQYF
D: .; length: 13; size: .; V: TRBV11-2; J: TRBJ2-7; DNA: TGTGCCAGCGGGGACGACGGTCCCTACGAGCAGTACTTC; CDR3: CASGDDGPYEQYF
D: .; length: 16; size: .; V: TRBV28; J: TRBJ1-5; DNA: TGTGCCAGCAGTCTCCCGGAGGGGCTGGGCAATCAGCCCCAGCATTTT; CDR3: CASSLPEGLGNQPQHF
D: TRBD2; length: 14; size: few; V: TRBV6-5; J: TRBJ2-2; DNA: TGTGCCAGCGTTCCAGCGGGAGATCCCGGGGAGCTGTTTTTT; CDR3: CASVPAGDPGELFF
D: .; length: 16; size: .; V: TRBV7-2; J: TRBJ2-3; DNA: TGTGCCAGCAGCTTAAGTCTTGGCAGGAGCACAGATACGCAGTATTTT; CDR3: CASSLSLGRSTDTQYF
D: TRBD2; length: 17; size: few; V: TRBV18; J: TRBJ2-5; DNA: TGTGCCAGCTCACCGATAGCGGGAGGACTCTACCAAGAGACCCAGTACTTC; CDR3: CASSPIAGGLYQETQYF
D: .; length: 13; size: once; V: TRBV29-1; J: TRBJ2-7; DNA: TGCAGCGTTAGATTGACCGAAGCCTACGAGCAGTACTTC; CDR3: CSVRLTEAYEQYF
D: .; length: 12; size: .; V: TRBV3-1; J: TRBJ2-3; DNA: TGTGCCAGCAGCCTCTCCCGAAATACGCAGTATTTT; CDR3: CASSLSRNTQYF
D: TRBD2; length: 14; size: .; V: TRBV20-1; J: TRBJ2-5; DNA: TGCAGTGCTAGGACTAGCTGGGGAAAAGAGACCCAGTACTTC; CDR3: CSARTSWGKETQYF
D: .; length: 15; size: few; V: TRBV6-2/TRBV6-3; J: TRBJ1-1; DNA: TGTGCCAGCAGTTTTACAGGAAGGGCTACCACTGAAGCTTTCTTT; CDR3: CASSFTGRATTEAFF
D: TRBD2; length: 16; size: .; V: TRBV29-1; J: TRBJ2-3; DNA: TGCAGCGTTGAAGGGCAGCGGGAGGGCGGCACAGATACGCAGTATTTT; CDR3: CSVEGQREGGTDTQYF
D: .; length: 12; size: .; V: TRBV29-1; J: TRBJ1-1; DNA: TGCAGCGGTCGGCAGGGAAACACTGAAGCTTTCTTT; CDR3: CSGRQGNTEAFF
D: .; length: 12; size: few; V: TRBV18; J: TRBJ1-1; DNA: TGTGCCAGCTCAGATATGGGAACTGAAGCTTTCTTT; CDR3: CASSDMGTEAFF
D: TRBD2; length: 17; size: few; V: TRBV9; J: TRBJ2-2; DNA: TGTGCCAGCAGCGTAGTTGCGGGAGGGCCGGGCACCGGGGAGCTGTTTTTT; CDR3: CASSVVAGGPGTGELFF
D: .; length: 17; size: .; V: TRBV5-5; J: TRBJ1-4; DNA: TGTGCCAGCAGCCTCTCTCTATTGGGCGGTTTTAATGAAAAACTGTTTTTT; CDR3: CASSLSLLGGFNEKLFF
D: .; length: 15; size: many; V: TRBV7-2; J: TRBJ2-3; DNA: TGTGCCAGCAGCTTAGTTGGGGACTTGGGGGGTACGCAGTATTTT; CDR3: CASSLVGDLGGTQYF
D: TRBD2; length: 15; size: .; V: TRBV12-3/TRBV12-4; J: TRBJ2-1; DNA: TGTGCCAGCAGCATACTAGCGGGAGTTTCGGATGAGCAGTTCTTC; CDR3: CASSILAGVSDEQFF
D: .; length: 14; size: few; V: TRBV10-3; J: TRBJ2-1; DNA: TGTGCCACGCTGGTGGGGGGTATTTACAATGAGCAGTTCTTC; CDR3: CATLVGGIYNEQFF
D: TRBD2; length: 19; size: few; V: TRBV12-3/TRBV12-4; J: TRBJ2-1; DNA: TGTGCCAGCAGTCCAGGGAGGGGAGTCTTGACCGGGAGGGGTAATGAGCAGTTCTTC; CDR3: CASSPGRGVLTGRGNEQFF
D: TRBD2; length: 15; size: few; V: TRBV12-3/TRBV12-4; J: TRBJ2-7; DNA: TGTGCCAGCAGCAGAGGACTAGCGGGAGTGGGTGAGCAGTACTTC; CDR3: CASSRGLAGVGEQYF